The 8 T cell receptor beta chains below come from one sample, sequenced in a study of identical twins (dated by TCRdb to the mid-2010s). Library preparation used 5' RACE. Sequencing used an Illumina HiSeq 2000. The public reads were quality trimmed at Q25 with fastp and then assembled into clones with MiXCR by TCRdb, keeping productive beta chains. Each record represents a unique CDR3 protein, reported with the most common genes and DNA among its rows. The sample profile shows 200,000 to 300,000 distinct CDR3 sequences; about 11% of them were found once. The ten largest clones represent about a tenth of the sample. Sequencing was done on a sample of memory T cells sorted from blood. The cell subset or site label of this sample denotes: CD45RO+ enriched T cells. The receptor set was obtained from a man in his forties or fifties in good health.

This chain connects TRBV12-3 or TRBV12-4 to TRBJ2-6; unclear D gene. The V end lost 2 bases, the J end lost 0 bases, and 17 bases lay between the germline ends. CDR3 length: 19 amino acids. The CDR3 region has the DNA TGTGCCAGCAGTTTAAGGGTCCGGAGACTGGTCTCTGGGGCCAACGTCCTGACTTTC. Protein sequence: CASSLRVRRLVSGANVLTF.

Ten or more counts support this clonotype. The CDR3 DNA is TGTGCCAGTAGGGAGGGGGCGCAGGACGAGCAGTACTTC. Translating gives CASREGAQDEQYF. The chain employs TRBV19 and TRBJ2-7; D perhaps matches TRBD1 (7 bases). V shed 6 bases and J shed 5 bases, with 14 bases lying between them. The CDR3 is 13 amino acids. The germline CDR1 and CDR2 sequences are LNHDA and SQIVND (reference sequence).

The chain links TRBV10-3 to TRBJ1-5, with TRBD1 as a possible D gene (6 bases). This CDR3 is built from 13 residues. CDR1 ENHRY and CDR2 SYGVKD come from the germline V gene. Trimming removed 3 bases at V and 9 bases at J, with 12 bases between. The chain's CDR3 is CAISEDRRGPQHF. DNA of the CDR3: TGTGCCATCAGTGAAGACAGGCGGGGGCCCCAGCATTTT.

The chain combines TRBV20-1 with TRBJ2-1; D perhaps matches TRBD2 (7 bases). The CDR3 is 18 amino acids. CDR1 DFQATT and CDR2 SNEGSKA come from the germline V gene (reference sequence). Trimming removed 0 bases at V and 6 bases at J, with 24 bases between. Here the CDR3 DNA reads TGCAGTGCTAGAGATCGAATCTTTGGGGCGGGGGCTTCCAATGAGCAGTTCTTC. It codes for CSARDRIFGAGASNEQFF.

Only a few counts were recorded for this clonotype. V is TRBV28 and J is TRBJ2-1, with 8 bases that match TRBD2. CDR3 size: 14 residues. The germline V gene has CDR1 MDHEN and CDR2 SYDVKM. The V segment lost 6 bases and the J segment 4 bases; nucleotides outside the gene matches: 5. Written as DNA, the CDR3 is TGTGCCAGCAGCGAGCGGGGGCCTTACAATGAGCAGTTCTTC. It encodes CASSERGPYNEQFF.

The V and J genes are TRBV12-3 or TRBV12-4 and TRBJ1-3; D remains ambiguous. The germline V and J ends were trimmed by 4 bases and 2 bases, with 9 bases remaining between them. CDR3 length equals 14 residues. DNA of the CDR3: TGTGCCAGCAGTTCCCAGCTAGCTGGAAACACCATATATTTT. This translates into CASSSQLAGNTIYF.

This clonotype was recorded many times. This chain joins TRBV12-3 or TRBV12-4 and TRBJ2-7; 10 bases line up with TRBD1. Trimming took 6 bases from V and 6 from J; bases not matched to a gene: 8. The length of the CDR3 is 14 residues. CDR3 bases: TGTGCCAGCAGACTATCGACAGGGGGCGTCGAGCAGTACTTC. This translates into CASRLSTGGVEQYF.

This sequence joins TRBV27 and TRBJ2-7; 8 nucleotides match TRBD1. Germline V CDR1 and CDR2: MNHEY, SMNVEV (reference sequence). J lost 3 bases, V lost 3 bases, and 4 bases had no gene match. The CDR3 is made up of 14 amino acids. The CDR3 nucleotides are TGTGCCAGCAGTTTTACCGGACAGGGCTACGAGCAGTACTTC. Translated, it gives CASSFTGQGYEQYF.